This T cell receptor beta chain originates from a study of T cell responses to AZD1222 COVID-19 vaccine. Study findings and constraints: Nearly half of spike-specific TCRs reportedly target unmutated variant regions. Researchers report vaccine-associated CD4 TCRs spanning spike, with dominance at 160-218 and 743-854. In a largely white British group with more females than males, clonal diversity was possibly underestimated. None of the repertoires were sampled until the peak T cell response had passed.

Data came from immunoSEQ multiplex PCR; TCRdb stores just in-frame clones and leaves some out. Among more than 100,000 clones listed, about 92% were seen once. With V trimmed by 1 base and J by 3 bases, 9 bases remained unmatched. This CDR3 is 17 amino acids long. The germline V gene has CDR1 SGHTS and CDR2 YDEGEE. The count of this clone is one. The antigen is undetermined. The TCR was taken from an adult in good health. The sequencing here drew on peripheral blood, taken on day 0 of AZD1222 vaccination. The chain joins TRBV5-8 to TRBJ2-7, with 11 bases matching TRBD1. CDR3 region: CASSLSLRDRGYYEQYF. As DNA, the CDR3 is TGTGCCAGCAGCTTGAGTTTAAGGGACAGGGGGTACTACGAGCAGTACTTC.